These 27 T cell receptor beta chains share one sample of origin, sequenced in a study of cytomegalovirus exposure and HLA in healthy donors. Repertoires were generated with immunoSEQ multiplex PCR, while TCRdb's copy carries only in-frame clones and drops some. In the table there are about 60,000 clones, about 95% of which are singletons. Sequencing was carried out using PBMCs. The receptor set was obtained from a woman aged 18-29 years in good health and CMV-seronegative.

The chain joins TRBV19 to TRBJ1-1, with D possibly being TRBD1 (6 bases). Germline loops: CDR1 LNHDA, CDR2 SQIVND (reference sequence). Between the trimmed V and J ends, which lost 5 bases and 6 bases, there was a span of 10 bases. This CDR3 is 12 amino acids long. In DNA form, the CDR3 reads TGTGCCAGTAGTTTCCGGACAGCTGAAGCTTTCTTT. It encodes CASSFRTAEAFF.

This chain uses TRBV7-9 with TRBJ1-5, with a weak D call TRBD1 (6 bases). CDR1 SEHNR and CDR2 FQNEAQ come from the germline V gene (reference sequence). The CDR3 loop spans 14 amino acids. Trimming shortened V by 1 base and J by 9 bases, and 13 bases separated the two germline ends. CDR3 sequence reads: CASSLGGGPGPQHF. The DNA for the CDR3 is TGTGCCAGCAGCTTAGGGGGGGGCCCTGGGCCCCAGCATTTT.

The chain uses TRBV18 and TRBJ2-1, with TRBD2 matching over 14 bases. Germline V gives CDR1 KGHSH, CDR2 LQKENI. Trimming at V came to 5 bases and at J to 6 bases, leaving 3 bases not matched to a gene. CDR3 length equals 15 residues. The CDR3 nucleotides read TGTGCCAGCTCATTCGGGACTAGCGGGGGCAATGAGCAGTTCTTC. It translates to CASSFGTSGGNEQFF.

The V call is TRBV6-4, the J call TRBJ2-3, with TRBD2 identical over 9 bases. There are 16 residues in the CDR3. V lost 0 bases, J lost 6 bases, and 7 bases stayed unmatched. The germline V gene encodes CDR1 MRHNA and CDR2 SNTAGT. CDR3 protein: CASSDSRRGGPDTQYF. The DNA for the CDR3 is TGTGCCAGCAGTGACTCGAGGCGGGGGGGTCCGGATACGCAGTATTTT.

The V call is TRBV6-1, the J call TRBJ2-1, with D possibly matching TRBD1 (6 bases). Per germline, CDR1 MNHNS and CDR2 SASEGT. V dropped 4 bases and J dropped 1 base, with 11 bases sitting between them. The CDR3 runs to 15 residues. The CDR3 DNA follows: TGTGCCAGCAGTGCTGGGCAGGGGTCCTACAATGAGCAGTTCTTC. Protein: CASSAGQGSYNEQFF.

This clone was counted once. The rearrangement links TRBV7-9 to TRBJ2-7; D possibly corresponds to TRBD1 (6 bases). The CDR3 is 15 amino acids. V dropped 7 bases and J dropped 0 bases, with 16 bases sitting between them. CDR1 and CDR2 (germline): SEHNR, FQNEAQ (reference sequence). The CDR3 bases are TGTGCCAGCACCGTGAAGACAGGCGGCTCCTACGAGCAGTACTTC. It encodes CASTVKTGGSYEQYF.

The chain has TRBV7-6 and TRBJ2-2; D possibly corresponds to TRBD2 (5 bases). The CDR3 covers 16 residues. Per germline, CDR1 SGHVS and CDR2 FNYEAQ. V gave up 2 bases and J gave up 1 base, with 11 bases separating them. CDR3 residues: CASSLLPGKNTGELFF. CDR3 sequence (DNA): TGTGCCAGCAGCTTACTACCGGGGAAGAACACCGGGGAGCTGTTTTTT.

J is TRBJ2-7 and V is TRBV27, with D possibly matching TRBD2 (6 bases). CDR3 length: 16 residues. Germline loops: CDR1 MNHEY, CDR2 SMNVEV (reference sequence). Trimming stripped 4 bases from V and 3 bases from J, with 19 bases between. Here the CDR3 DNA reads TGTGCCAGCAGTTCCTTTTGGAGGGCTACAGGCTACGAGCAGTACTTC. Encoded protein: CASSSFWRATGYEQYF.

V is TRBV7-8 and J is TRBJ2-1; 9 bases align to TRBD2. CDR3 size: 16 residues. Per germline, CDR1 SGHVS and CDR2 FQNEAQ. The V segment lost 5 bases and the J segment 10 bases; nucleotides outside the gene matches: 15. CDR3 protein: CASSPRVAGVLQEQFF. The CDR3 nucleotides read TGTGCCAGCAGCCCGCGGGTAGCGGGGGTTCTTCAGGAGCAGTTCTTC. The full variable domain, its missing parts supplied by reference TRBV7-8 and TRBJ2-1, is GAGVSQSPRYKVAKRGQDVALRCDPISGHVSLFWYQQALGQGPEFLTYFQNEAQLDKSGLPSDRFFAERPEGSVSTLKIQRTQQEDSAVYLCASSPRVAGVLQEQFFGPGTRLTVL.

The V call is TRBV15, the J call TRBJ1-1; 9 nucleotides align to TRBD1. Germline CDR1 LNHNV, CDR2 YYDKDF (reference sequence). The CDR3 is 16 amino acids. Trimming took 6 bases from V and 4 from J; bases not matched to a gene: 12. The CDR3 protein is CATRDPTGGWGTEAFF. CDR3 nucleotide sequence: TGTGCCACCAGGGATCCTACAGGGGGCTGGGGCACTGAAGCTTTCTTT.

This clone has more than one count but fewer than ten. The V call is TRBV19, the J call TRBJ1-1, with TRBD1 identical over 9 bases. J lost 1 base, V lost 6 bases, and 3 bases had no gene match. Germline V gives CDR1 LNHDA, CDR2 SQIVND (reference sequence). The CDR3 totals 14 residues. The CDR3 coding sequence is TGTGCCAGTAGGGACAGGGGCGGGAACACTGAAGCTTTCTTT. This translates into CASRDRGGNTEAFF.

The chain links TRBV6-1 to TRBJ2-1, with 12 bases aligning to TRBD2. In germline, CDR1 is MNHNS, CDR2 SASEGT. The CDR3 has 16 residues. V was pared by 4 bases and J by 12 bases, with 13 bases of the junction left unmatched. CDR3 in amino acids: CASSASHGLAGMVQFF. The CDR3 DNA is TGTGCCAGCAGTGCCAGCCACGGACTAGCGGGAATGGTGCAGTTCTTC.

This chain joins TRBV29-1 and TRBJ2-7; D is perhaps TRBD1 (6 bases). V was trimmed by 6 bases and J by 2 bases, leaving 14 bases between them. CDR1 SQVTM and CDR2 ANQGSEA come from the germline V gene. This CDR3 has 13 amino acids. DNA of the CDR3: TGCAGCGTCGAGACAGGAACCCCCTACGAGCAGTACTTC. Residues: CSVETGTPYEQYF.

V gene TRBV11-2 combines with J gene TRBJ1-1, with D unclear. Trimming took off 0 bases at V and 7 bases at J, with 9 bases between the two ends. The CDR3 is made up of 13 amino acids. CDR1 and CDR2 (germline): SGHAT, FQNNGV. The CDR3 reads CASSLDSGYEAFF. CDR3 coding DNA: TGTGCCAGCAGCTTAGATTCGGGGTATGAAGCTTTCTTT.

The chain uses TRBV14 and TRBJ2-7; 10 bases are a match to TRBD1. Looked up from germline, CDR1 is SGHDN and CDR2 is FVKESK. This CDR3 has 13 residues. V lost 4 bases, J lost 6 bases, and 3 bases stayed unmatched. CDR3 region: CASSPRTGGEQYF. The CDR3 nucleotides are TGTGCCAGCAGCCCCCGGACAGGGGGCGAGCAGTACTTC.

The chain links TRBV21-1 to TRBJ2-3; the table's D call of TRBD2 was not tested on the DNA. TRBV21-1 is shown as a pseudogene. The CDR3 is made up of 17 amino acids. Here the CDR3 DNA reads TGTGCCAGCAGCAAAGATGGCCGAAACAACGGGGCAGATACGCAGTATTTT. Translation: CASSKDGRNNGADTQYF.

Here the CDR3 DNA reads TGTGCCATCAGTGCTGGGGCCCGGGGGGTCTACAATGAGCAGTTCTTC. It yields the protein CAISAGARGVYNEQFF. This chain joins TRBV10-3 and TRBJ2-1; 7 nucleotides agree with TRBD2. The germline V gene encodes CDR1 ENHRY and CDR2 SYGVKD. Trimming at V came to 4 bases and at J to 3 bases, leaving 9 bases not matched to a gene. The CDR3 extends over 16 amino acids.

V is TRBV21-1 and J is TRBJ1-2. TRBV21-1 is a pseudogene locus. This CDR3 spans 13 amino acids. The CDR3: CASTPGGNYGYTF. The CDR3, as DNA: TGTGCCAGCACCCCCGGGGGGAACTATGGCTACACCTTC.

This clone was seen only a few times. The chain uses TRBV6-4 and TRBJ2-3; 8 bases agree with TRBD2. The J segment lost 0 bases and the V segment lost 2 bases, leaving 4 bases of the junction unmatched. The CDR3 is 16 residues long. Germline lookup yields CDR1 MRHNA and CDR2 SNTAGT. The DNA of the CDR3 is TGTGCCAGCAGTGACACGGGAGGGCTAAGCACAGATACGCAGTATTTT. Amino acid sequence: CASSDTGGLSTDTQYF.

This clone has only one observation. The rearrangement joins TRBV28 to TRBJ2-3, with D tentatively TRBD1 (5 bases). Trimming pared 8 bases from V and 0 bases from J, leaving 15 bases between. There are 15 residues in the CDR3. Germline lookup yields CDR1 MDHEN and CDR2 SYDVKM. CDR3 bases: TGTGCCAGCGGGGTGTGGTCAGGGAGCACAGATACGCAGTATTTT. Translated: CASGVWSGSTDTQYF.

This chain uses TRBV15 with TRBJ1-4, with D possibly being TRBD1 (5 bases). In germline, CDR1 is LNHNV, CDR2 YYDKDF (reference sequence). The V end lost 1 base, the J end lost 7 bases, and 22 bases lay between the germline ends. The CDR3 spans 18 residues. The CDR3 region is CATSRAPISAGLSEKLFF. DNA for the CDR3: TGTGCCACCAGCAGAGCCCCCATTTCGGCAGGGTTGAGTGAAAAACTGTTTTTT.

This chain joins TRBV19 and TRBJ1-1; D gene uncertain. Germline CDR1 and CDR2: LNHDA and SQIVND (reference sequence). V was cut by 1 base and J by 0 bases, with 9 bases left in between. The CDR3 loop spans 15 amino acids. CDR3 coding DNA: TGTGCCAGTAGTATAGGGCGGCAGCTGAACACTGAAGCTTTCTTT. Its protein product is CASSIGRQLNTEAFF.

This chain uses TRBV7-9 with TRBJ1-1; 12 bases map to TRBD1. Germline V gives CDR1 SEHNR, CDR2 FQNEAQ (reference sequence). The CDR3 length is 18 residues. Unmatched junction bases numbered 13, after V lost 5 bases and J lost 3 bases. Written as DNA, the CDR3 is TGTGCCAGCAGCGGGGGGACAGGGGGCTACAGCGGGGACACTGAAGCTTTCTTT. It yields the protein CASSGGTGGYSGDTEAFF.

J is TRBJ2-1 and V is TRBV28; D might be TRBD1 (6 bases). The germline V and J ends were trimmed by 9 bases and 6 bases, with 12 bases remaining between them. The CDR3 consists of 12 residues. Germline V gives CDR1 MDHEN, CDR2 SYDVKM. The CDR3 loop is CASTGLGNEQFF. Written as DNA, the CDR3 is TGTGCCAGTACAGGGCTGGGCAATGAGCAGTTCTTC.

The chain uses TRBV4-1 and TRBJ1-5; D is uncertain. CDR1 is MGHRA, CDR2 YSYEKL, per germline. V gave up 1 base and J gave up 3 bases, with 10 bases separating them. CDR3 length equals 15 residues. CDR3 DNA sequence: TGCGCCAGCAGCCAAGGCCTGACTCCCAATCAGCCCCAGCATTTT. Amino acid sequence: CASSQGLTPNQPQHF.

The V and J genes are TRBV10-3 and TRBJ2-5; D remains ambiguous. With the DNA end fitting TRBJ2-7 better, the J assignment may be wrong. The CDR3 extends over 13 amino acids. Looked up from germline, CDR1 is ENHRY and CDR2 is SYGVKD. In DNA, the CDR3 is TGTGCCATCAGTGATGGGCAGACCTACGAGCAGTACTTC. It translates to CAISDGQTYEQYF.

This sequence joins TRBV29-1 and TRBJ1-4; TRBD1 matches 7 bases. The junction had 7 bases not matched to a gene; V was cut back by 5 bases and J by 7 bases. Germline V gene lookup returns CDR1 SQVTM and CDR2 ANQGSEA. This CDR3 is 13 amino acids long. The CDR3 nucleotides are TGCAGCGTTCGGGGACAGTCGTCTGAAAAACTGTTTTTT. The encoded protein is CSVRGQSSEKLFF.